This T cell receptor beta chain comes out of a study of OX40 agonist ivuxolimab in advanced cancers. Notes on the research overall: Ivuxolimab was a fully human IgG2 agonistic monoclonal antibody targeting the costimulatory receptor OX40 (CD134). Intravenous ivuxolimab was administered to patients every 2 weeks at six dose levels: 0.01, 0.1, 0.3, 1.5, 3 and 10 mg/kg. Of the 50 to 55 dose-escalation patients, hepatocellular carcinoma was present in some 19, melanoma in around 15, renal cell carcinoma in 9 and head and neck cancer in 9. In the dose-escalation cohort, 75% to 90% of patients were male, and the mean age was roughly 60 years with a range of roughly 20 to 80. Prior anti-PD-1, anti-PD-L1 or anti-CTLA-4 therapy was permitted, and checkpoint inhibitors had been received by around 39% of dose-escalation patients. Partial responses occurred in three dose-escalation patients: two with cutaneous melanoma and one with hepatocellular carcinoma. The point of sequencing TCRbeta in the periphery was to test whether ivuxolimab changed TCR sequence diversity and drove clonal T-cell expansion. The paper describes the monotherapy dose-escalation part (N ≈ 52 patients) of the phase I trial of ivuxolimab.

Per the germline V gene (reference sequence), LNHDA is the CDR1 and SQIVND is the CDR2. Reading from cysteine to phenylalanine, the CDR3 counts 16 amino acids. Only the CDR3 portion is preserved as DNA: 48 bases, with reading frame beginning at the first base. The junction shows trimming of 6 bases on V and 1 base on J, and the gene matches do not reach 7 bases of it. To sequence the TCRbeta CDR3 region, genomic DNA was isolated from the sorted cells. TCRbeta CDR3 regions were sequenced using the immunoSEQ Assay. What TCRdb holds here is the immuneACCESS table cut down to in-frame rearrangements. Part of the clones is not present; checked against another copy, under half of the missing clones reflect an unresolved V gene, and the others are unexplained. Here the sample has roughly 69,000 clones; roughly nine tenths occur a single time. The top ten hold around 4% of the sample. The trial excluded patients who had a history of autoimmune disease or were on systemic immunosuppression. In every dose cohort, peripheral blood was drawn for TCR sequencing at baseline, cycle 4 day 1, and cycle 7 day 1. Samples were obtained from an open-label, multicenter, first-in-human phase I dose-escalation trial of ivuxolimab. The trial enrolled adults with locally advanced or metastatic head and neck squamous cell, hepatocellular, melanoma or renal cell carcinoma. CD4+ and CD8+ T cells were sorted separately from peripheral blood before TCR sequencing.

The investigation overall reported the following: Low levels of normalized T-cell clonal expansion were also seen in some patients who did not respond. At doses from 0.1 to 3.0 mg/kg, clonal expansion was seen in both CD4+ and CD8+ blood T cells between baseline and week 6. On average, CD8+ T cells showed more expanded clones than CD4+ T cells after ivuxolimab. In partial responders in the 0.1-3.0 mg/kg groups, normalized peripheral clonal expansion was found to be among the lowest, especially among CD8+ T cells. The antigen specificity of the clonally expanded peripheral T cells was not determined.

As concerns this clone: Its antigen target is currently unknown. Base-call qualities are not available, and no considerably larger clone is one nucleotide away.

The sequencing here drew on CD4+ or CD8+ T cells sorted from blood, taken in a trial of the OX40 agonist ivuxolimab. The chain is assembled from TRBV19 and TRBJ2-2, with 8 bases in between that match TRBD2. The receptor was isolated from an adult with an advanced solid tumor such as melanoma, head and neck, liver or kidney cancer. The CDR3 region reads CASSTDSGENTGELFF. The bases read TGTGCCAGTAGCACGGATAGCGGGGAGAACACCGGGGAGCTGTTTTTT.